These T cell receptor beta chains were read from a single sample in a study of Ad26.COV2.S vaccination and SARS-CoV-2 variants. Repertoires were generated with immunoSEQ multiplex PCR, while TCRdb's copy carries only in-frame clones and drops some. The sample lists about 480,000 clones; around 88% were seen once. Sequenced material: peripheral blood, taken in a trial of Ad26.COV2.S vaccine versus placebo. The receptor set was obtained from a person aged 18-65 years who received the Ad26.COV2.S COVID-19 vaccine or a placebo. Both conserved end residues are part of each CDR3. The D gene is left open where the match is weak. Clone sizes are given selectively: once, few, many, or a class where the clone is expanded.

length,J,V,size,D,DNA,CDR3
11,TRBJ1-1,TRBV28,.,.,TGTGCCAGCAGTCTAGGGGCTGAAGCTTTCTTT,CASSLGAEAFF
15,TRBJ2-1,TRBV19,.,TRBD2,TGTGCCAGTAGGACTAGCGGGTCCTCCTACAATGAGCAGTTCTTC,CASRTSGSSYNEQFF
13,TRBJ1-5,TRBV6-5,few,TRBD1,TGTGCCAGCAGTCGGACAGGGGAGCGGCCCCAGCATTTT,CASSRTGERPQHF
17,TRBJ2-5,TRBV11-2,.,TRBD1,TGTGCCAGCAGCTTGGGACCGGGACAGGGCCTTGGGGAGACCCAGTACTTC,CASSLGPGQGLGETQYF
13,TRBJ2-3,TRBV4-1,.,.,TGCGCCAGCAGTCCTGTGGACTACGGCACGCAGTATTTT,CASSPVDYGTQYF
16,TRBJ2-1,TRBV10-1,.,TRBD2,TGCGCCAGCAGTGATGGGACTACCCGGAGGTGGAATGAGCAGTTCTTC,CASSDGTTRRWNEQFF
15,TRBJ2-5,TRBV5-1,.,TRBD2,TGCGCCAGCAGCTTACCCCGGGAAGCGGGAAAGACCCAGTACTTC,CASSLPREAGKTQYF
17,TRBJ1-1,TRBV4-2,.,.,TGTGCCAGCAGCCAAGTCGGCGCGGCAGGTTCTACCACTGAAGCTTTCTTT,CASSQVGAAGSTTEAFF
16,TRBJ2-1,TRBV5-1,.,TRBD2,TGCGCCAGCAGCCCTAGAGCGGGAGATTTCTACAATGAGCAGTTCTTC,CASSPRAGDFYNEQFF
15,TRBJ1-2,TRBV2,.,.,TGTGCCAGCAGTGAAGATTGGGGGCGTGGTGGGGGCTACACCTTC,CASSEDWGRGGGYTF
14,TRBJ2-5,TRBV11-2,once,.,TGTGCCAGCAGCTTAGGTACAGGCTTCGAGACCCAGTACTTC,CASSLGTGFETQYF
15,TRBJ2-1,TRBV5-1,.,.,TGCGCCAGCAGCTTGTTCAGTCCCGCTTACAATGAGCAGTTCTTC,CASSLFSPAYNEQFF
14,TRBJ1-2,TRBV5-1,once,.,TGCGCCAGCGGCCCAGACAGCCTTACATATGGCTACACCTTC,CASGPDSLTYGYTF
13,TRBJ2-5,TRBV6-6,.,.,TGTGCCAGCAGAACAAGAGCCGAAGAGACCCAGTACTTC,CASRTRAEETQYF
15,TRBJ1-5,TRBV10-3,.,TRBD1,TGTGCCACCAAGAGCCGAGACAGGGACAATCAGCCCCAGCATTTT,CATKSRDRDNQPQHF
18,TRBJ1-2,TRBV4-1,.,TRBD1,TGCGCCAGCAGCCAAGACCGGGACAGCCAAGTAGGGGACTATGGCTACACCTTC,CASSQDRDSQVGDYGYTF
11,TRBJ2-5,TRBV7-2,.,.,TGTGCCAGCAGCCTTAGCAGCGCCCAGTACTTC,CASSLSSAQYF
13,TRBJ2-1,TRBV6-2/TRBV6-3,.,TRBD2,TGTGCCAGCAGTTACTATAGCGGGACGGAAGCGTTCTTC,CASSYYSGTEAFF
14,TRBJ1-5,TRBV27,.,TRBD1,TGTGCCAGCAGGACCGGGACAGACTATCAGCCCCAGCATTTT,CASRTGTDYQPQHF
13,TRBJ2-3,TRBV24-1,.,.,TGTGCCACCAGTATCCCCCCCACAGATACGCAGTATTTT,CATSIPPTDTQYF
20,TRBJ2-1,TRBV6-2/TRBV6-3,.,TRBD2,TGTGCCAGCAGTTACTCGACGGGACTAGCGGGAGTGAGCTCCTACAATGAGCAGTTCTTC,CASSYSTGLAGVSSYNEQFF
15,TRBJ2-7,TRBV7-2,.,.,TGTGCCAGCAGCTTGGGAATTCGGCGTTCACACGAGCAGTACTTC,CASSLGIRRSHEQYF
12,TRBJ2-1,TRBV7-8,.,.,TGTGCCAGCAGCCAAGGACCAAATGAGCAGTTCTTC,CASSQGPNEQFF